This T cell receptor (beta chain) was captured in a study of spatial heterogeneity in lung cancer. Regarding the study as a whole: Within tumors, counts of expanded alpha and beta TCRs tracked tumor mutation counts.

V lost 8 bases, J lost 9 bases, and 4 bases stayed unmatched. Germline-derived CDR1 and CDR2 are DFQATT and SNEGSKA (reference sequence). CDR3 length: 11 residues. TCR cDNA molecules each carried a unique molecular identifier. One entry per CDR3 protein results from TCRdb running MiXCR on the 5' RACE reads. The table records 5,700 or so distinct CDR3 sequences, roughly 8.2% of them present only once. This clonotype appeared many times. Its antigen is undetermined. Since it is a stray read in a library aimed at alpha chains, this beta chain has a size that is not meaningful. Documented time point: sample taken at primary tumor resection. Donation came from some 73 patients with untreated early-stage non-small cell lung cancer.

The input for sequencing was lung tumor tissue, taken at surgery. V is TRBV20-1 and J is TRBJ2-1; TRBD2 agrees at 10 bases. This sequence originates from a female donor with early-stage non-small cell lung cancer. CDR3 nucleotides: TGCAGTTTAGCGGGAGGCGGTGAGCAGTTCTTC. It yields the protein CSLAGGGEQFF.